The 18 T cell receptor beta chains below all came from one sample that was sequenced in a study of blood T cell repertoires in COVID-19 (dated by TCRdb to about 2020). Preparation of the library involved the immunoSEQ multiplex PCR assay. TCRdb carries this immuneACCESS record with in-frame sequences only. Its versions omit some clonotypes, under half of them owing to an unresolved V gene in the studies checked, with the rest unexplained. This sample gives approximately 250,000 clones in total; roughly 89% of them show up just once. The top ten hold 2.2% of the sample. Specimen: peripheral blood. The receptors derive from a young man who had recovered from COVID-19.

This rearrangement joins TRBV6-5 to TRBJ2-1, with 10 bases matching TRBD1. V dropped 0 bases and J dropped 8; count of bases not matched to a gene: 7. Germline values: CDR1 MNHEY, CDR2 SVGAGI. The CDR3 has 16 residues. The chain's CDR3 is CASSYSPGQGFHEQFF. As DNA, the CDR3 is TGTGCCAGCAGTTACTCGCCGGGACAGGGGTTCCATGAGCAGTTCTTC.

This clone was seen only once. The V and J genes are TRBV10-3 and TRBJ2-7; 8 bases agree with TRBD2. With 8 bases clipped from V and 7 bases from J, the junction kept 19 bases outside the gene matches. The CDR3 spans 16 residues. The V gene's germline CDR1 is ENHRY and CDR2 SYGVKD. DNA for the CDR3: TGTGCCATCCGCGCGTCTAGCGGGCTTCGCTCGGGAGAGCAGTACTTC. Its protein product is CAIRASSGLRSGEQYF.

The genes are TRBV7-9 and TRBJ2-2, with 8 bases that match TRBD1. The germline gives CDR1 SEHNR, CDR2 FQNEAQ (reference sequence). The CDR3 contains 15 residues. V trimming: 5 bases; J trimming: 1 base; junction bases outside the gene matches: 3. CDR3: CASSRGTGNTGELFF. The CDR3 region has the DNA TGTGCCAGCAGCAGAGGGACAGGGAACACCGGGGAGCTGTTTTTT.

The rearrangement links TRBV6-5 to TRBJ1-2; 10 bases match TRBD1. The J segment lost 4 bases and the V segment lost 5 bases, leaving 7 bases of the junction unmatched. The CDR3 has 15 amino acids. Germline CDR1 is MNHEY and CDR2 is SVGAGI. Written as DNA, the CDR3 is TGTGCCAGCAGTCCATTGGACAGGGGGGGCTATGGCTACACCTTC. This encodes CASSPLDRGGYGYTF.

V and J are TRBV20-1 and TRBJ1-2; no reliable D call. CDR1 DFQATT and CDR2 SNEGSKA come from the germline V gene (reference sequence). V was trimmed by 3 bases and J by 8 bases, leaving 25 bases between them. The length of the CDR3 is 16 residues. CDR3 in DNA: TGCAGTGCTAGTCTACGGGAAAGTGAGGGATCGGGAGGCTACACCTTC. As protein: CSASLRESEGSGGYTF.

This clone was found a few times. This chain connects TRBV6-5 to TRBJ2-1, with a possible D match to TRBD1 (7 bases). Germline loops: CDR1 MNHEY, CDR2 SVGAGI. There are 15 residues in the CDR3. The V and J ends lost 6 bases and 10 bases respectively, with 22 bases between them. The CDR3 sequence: CASSQGGTASREQFF. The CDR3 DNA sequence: TGTGCCAGCAGCCAAGGCGGGACAGCCTCTCGGGAGCAGTTCTTC.

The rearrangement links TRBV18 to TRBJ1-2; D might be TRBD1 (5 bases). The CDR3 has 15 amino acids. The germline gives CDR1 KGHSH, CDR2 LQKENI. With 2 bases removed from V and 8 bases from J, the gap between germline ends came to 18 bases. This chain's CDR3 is CASSPIGPQGEGYTF. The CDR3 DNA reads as TGTGCCAGCTCACCAATCGGGCCCCAGGGTGAGGGCTACACCTTC.

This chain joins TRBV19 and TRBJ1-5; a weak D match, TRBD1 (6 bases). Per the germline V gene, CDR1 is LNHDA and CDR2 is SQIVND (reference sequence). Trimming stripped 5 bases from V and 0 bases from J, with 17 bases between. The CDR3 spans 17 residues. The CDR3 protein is CASSWGSGTLSNQPQHF. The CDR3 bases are TGTGCCAGTAGTTGGGGATCCGGGACACTTAGCAATCAGCCCCAGCATTTT.

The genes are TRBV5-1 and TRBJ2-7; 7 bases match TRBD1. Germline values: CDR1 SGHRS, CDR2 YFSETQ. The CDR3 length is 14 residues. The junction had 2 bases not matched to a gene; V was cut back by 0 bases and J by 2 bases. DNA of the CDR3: TGCGCCAGCAGCTTGGGGGACAGACCCTACGAGCAGTACTTC. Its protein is CASSLGDRPYEQYF.

The CDR3 DNA sequence: TGTGCCAGCAGTTACCCGGGACAGTCCTACGAGCAGTACTTC. This encodes CASSYPGQSYEQYF. This chain links TRBV6-5 with TRBJ2-7, with 7 bases that match TRBD1. The CDR3 length is 14 residues. Germline V lookup: CDR1 MNHEY, CDR2 SVGAGI. The V and J ends lost 2 bases and 1 base, in that order; junction bases with no gene match: 2.

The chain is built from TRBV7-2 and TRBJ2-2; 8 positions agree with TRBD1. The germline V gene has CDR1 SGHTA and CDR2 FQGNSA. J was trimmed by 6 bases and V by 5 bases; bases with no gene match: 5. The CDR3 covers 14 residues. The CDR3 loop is CASSLDRGAGELFF. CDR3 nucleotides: TGTGCCAGCAGCCTAGACAGGGGCGCCGGGGAGCTGTTTTTT.

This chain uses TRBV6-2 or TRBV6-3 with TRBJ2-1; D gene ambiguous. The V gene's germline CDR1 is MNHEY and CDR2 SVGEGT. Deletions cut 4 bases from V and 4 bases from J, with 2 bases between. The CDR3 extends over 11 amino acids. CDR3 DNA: TGTGCCAGCAGTTTATACAATGAGCAGTTCTTC. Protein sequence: CASSLYNEQFF.

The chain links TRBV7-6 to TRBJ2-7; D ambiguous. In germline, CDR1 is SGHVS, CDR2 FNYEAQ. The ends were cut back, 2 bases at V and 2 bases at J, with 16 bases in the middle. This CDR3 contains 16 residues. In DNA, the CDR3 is TGTGCCAGCAGCTTAAACGGTGGGCTACGAGCCTACGAGCAGTACTTC. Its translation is CASSLNGGLRAYEQYF.

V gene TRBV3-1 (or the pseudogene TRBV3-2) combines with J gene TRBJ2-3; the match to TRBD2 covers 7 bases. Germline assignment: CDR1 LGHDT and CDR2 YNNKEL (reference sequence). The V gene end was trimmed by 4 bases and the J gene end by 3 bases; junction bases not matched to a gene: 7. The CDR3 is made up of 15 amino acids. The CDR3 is CASSLIMGGTDTQYF. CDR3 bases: TGTGCCAGCAGCCTAATAATGGGGGGGACAGATACGCAGTATTTT.

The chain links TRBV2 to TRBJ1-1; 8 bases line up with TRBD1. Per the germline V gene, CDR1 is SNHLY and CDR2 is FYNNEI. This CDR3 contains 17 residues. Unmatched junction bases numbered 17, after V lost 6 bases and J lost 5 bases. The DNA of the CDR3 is TGTGCCAGCAGCAGGACAGGGTACCCCGAAACAACTACTGAAGCTTTCTTT. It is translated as CASSRTGYPETTTEAFF.

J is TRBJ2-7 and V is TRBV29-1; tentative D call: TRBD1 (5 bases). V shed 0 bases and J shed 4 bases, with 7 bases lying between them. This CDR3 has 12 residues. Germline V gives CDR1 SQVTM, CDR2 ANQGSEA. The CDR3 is CSVEDRDYEQYF. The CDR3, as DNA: TGCAGCGTTGAAGACAGGGATTACGAGCAGTACTTC.

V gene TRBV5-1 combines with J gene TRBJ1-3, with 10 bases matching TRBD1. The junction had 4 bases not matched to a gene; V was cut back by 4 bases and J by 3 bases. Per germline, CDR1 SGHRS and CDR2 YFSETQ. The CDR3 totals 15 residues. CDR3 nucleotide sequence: TGCGCCAGCAGCGTCGACAGGGGGCATGGAAACACCATATATTTT. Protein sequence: CASSVDRGHGNTIYF.

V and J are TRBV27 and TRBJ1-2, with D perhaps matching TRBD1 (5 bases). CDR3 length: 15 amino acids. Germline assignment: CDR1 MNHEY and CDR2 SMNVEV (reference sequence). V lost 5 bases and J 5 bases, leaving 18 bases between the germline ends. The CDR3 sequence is CASSPPDTAWYGYTF. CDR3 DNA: TGTGCCAGCAGTCCTCCGGACACCGCGTGGTATGGCTACACCTTC.